This is a list of T cell receptor beta chains from one sample in a study of cytomegalovirus exposure and HLA in healthy donors. Some clones are missing from TCRdb's copy, which holds only in-frame ones; the method was immunoSEQ multiplex PCR. The sample lists over 150,000 clones; more than 60% were seen once. Sequencing was done on a sample of PBMCs. The source is a woman between 40 and 50 years old in good health and CMV-seronegative. CDR3s include the opening cysteine and the closing phenylalanine or tryptophan. The order of the fields is clone size, J gene, D gene, V gene, CDR3 DNA, CDR3 protein. D genes are given only for firm matches. Not every row has a clone size; where given, it reads once, few, many or a size class.

>.|TRBJ1-2|.|TRBV6-5
TGTGCCAGCAGTTACGAGGGGGTGGCTGATGGCTACACCTTC
CASSYEGVADGYTF
>.|TRBJ2-2|.|TRBV6-5
TGTGCCAGCAGTTTTACGGGAACCGGGGAGCTGTTTTTT
CASSFTGTGELFF
>once|TRBJ1-1|.|TRBV28
TGTGCCAGCAGTCCGGGAGCCCTGGGGCACACTGAAGCTTTCTTT
CASSPGALGHTEAFF
>.|TRBJ2-5|TRBD2|TRBV5-6
TGTGCCAGCAGGGCAGCGGGGGCGTTTGAGACCCAGTACTTC
CASRAAGAFETQYF
>.|TRBJ2-7|TRBD1|TRBV10-3
TGTGCCATCAGTGACGGACAGGGAAACTACGAGCAGTACTTC
CAISDGQGNYEQYF
>.|TRBJ2-7|.|TRBV7-9
TGTGCCAGCAGCCCCCCCGGGACATCATTCTACGAGCAGTACTTC
CASSPPGTSFYEQYF
>.|TRBJ2-3|TRBD2|TRBV10-2
TGCGCCAGCAGGACTAGCGGGAGGAACACAGATACGCAGTATTTT
CASRTSGRNTDTQYF
>.|TRBJ1-3|.|TRBV7-6
TGTGCCAGCAGCTTAGTGGCAGGGGTCTCTGGAAACACCATATATTTT
CASSLVAGVSGNTIYF
>.|TRBJ1-2|.|TRBV5-6
TGTGCCAGCAGCGAGAACAGGGACGGCTACACCTTC
CASSENRDGYTF
>.|TRBJ2-7|.|TRBV18
TGTGCCAGCTCACCGGAGGAGTTCTACGAGCAGTACTTC
CASSPEEFYEQYF
>.|TRBJ1-1|.|TRBV10-1
TGCGCCAGCAGTGAGTCGATCGGGGGGAGCACTGAAGCTTTCTTT
CASSESIGGSTEAFF
>.|TRBJ2-3|TRBD2|TRBV19
TGTGCCAGTAGTACCCCTCTGACTAGCGGGGGGGGCGATACGCAGTATTTT
CASSTPLTSGGGDTQYF
>.|TRBJ2-7|.|TRBV6-1
TGTGCCAGCGTTAGCGGAGCGGACCCCTACGAGCAGTACTTC
CASVSGADPYEQYF
>.|TRBJ2-3|TRBD2|TRBV9
TGTGCCAGCAGCGGGGGGGGGAGGCTCACAGATACGCAGTATTTT
CASSGGGRLTDTQYF
>.|TRBJ2-7|.|TRBV5-6
TGTGCCAGCAGCTTTCGGGGGGCCTCCGGTTTGTCCTACGAGCAGTACTTC
CASSFRGASGLSYEQYF
>.|TRBJ1-1|.|TRBV10-3
TGTGCCATCAGTGAGTCGAGCCCGAACACTGAAGCTTTCTTT
CAISESSPNTEAFF
>.|TRBJ1-2|.|TRBV7-9
TGTGCCAGCAGCTCGGGAATGAGGGCTAACTATGGCTACACCTTC
CASSSGMRANYGYTF
>once|TRBJ2-7|.|TRBV7-9
TGTGCCAGCAGCTTGGGGCAGGGTTTTCGGGACTTC
CASSLGQGFRDF
>.|TRBJ2-4|TRBD2|TRBV2
TGTGCCAGCAGTGAAGAGGGTCCTAGCGGGGGGGCCCTGGGCAAAAACATTCAGTACTTC
CASSEEGPSGGALGKNIQYF
>once|TRBJ2-3|TRBD1|TRBV28
TGTGCCAGCAGTCTCTGGACAGGGTACACAGATACGCAGTATTTT
CASSLWTGYTDTQYF
>.|TRBJ2-7|TRBD2|TRBV2
TGTGCCAGCAGTGCGTCTAGCGGGGTCTACGAGCAGTACTTC
CASSASSGVYEQYF